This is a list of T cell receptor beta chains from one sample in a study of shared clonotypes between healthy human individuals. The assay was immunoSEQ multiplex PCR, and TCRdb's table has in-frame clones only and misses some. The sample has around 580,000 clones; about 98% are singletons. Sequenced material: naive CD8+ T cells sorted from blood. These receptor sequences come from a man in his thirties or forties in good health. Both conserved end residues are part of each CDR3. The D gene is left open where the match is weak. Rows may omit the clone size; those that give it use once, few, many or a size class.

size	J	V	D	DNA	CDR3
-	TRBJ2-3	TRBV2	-	TGTGCCAGCAGACAATTCAGGGGGGACACAGATACGCAGTATTTT	CASRQFRGDTDTQYF
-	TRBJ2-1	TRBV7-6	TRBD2	TGTGCCAGCAGCCCTCAGGTGGTAGCGGGAGGAGGTGAGCAGTTCTTC	CASSPQVVAGGGEQFF
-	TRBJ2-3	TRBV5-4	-	TGTGCCAGCAGCTTGGTGCCCCAAAGCACAGATACGCAGTATTTT	CASSLVPQSTDTQYF
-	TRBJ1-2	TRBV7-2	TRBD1	TGTGCCAGCAGCTGGGACAGGGGGCGCAACTATGGCTACACCTTC	CASSWDRGRNYGYTF
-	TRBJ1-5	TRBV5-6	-	TGTGCCAGCAGCTTCGGGTGGAAGAGGGGCAATCAGCCCCAGCATTTT	CASSFGWKRGNQPQHF
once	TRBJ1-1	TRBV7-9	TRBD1	TGTGCCAGCAGCTGGGAACAGGGGGCCGGGAACACTGAAGCTTTCTTT	CASSWEQGAGNTEAFF
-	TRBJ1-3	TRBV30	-	TGTGCCTGGGACTATTCAGGATCCTCTGGAAACACCATATATTTT	CAWDYSGSSGNTIYF
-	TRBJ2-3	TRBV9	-	TGTGCCAGCAGCGTAGAGGGTGTTACAGATACGCAGTATTTT	CASSVEGVTDTQYF
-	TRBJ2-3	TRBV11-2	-	TGTGCCAGCAGCTTAGTGGGGGGCACAGATACGCAGTATTTT	CASSLVGGTDTQYF
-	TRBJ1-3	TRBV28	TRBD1	TGTGCCAGCAGTTTTTTCGGGACAGCAAGCTCTGGAAACACCATATATTTT	CASSFFGTASSGNTIYF
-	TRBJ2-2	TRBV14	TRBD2	TGTGCCAGCAGCCAAGACCGAGGGCTAGCGGGTAACACCGGGGAGCTGTTTTTT	CASSQDRGLAGNTGELFF
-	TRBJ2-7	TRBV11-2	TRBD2	TGTGCCAGCAGCTTCCGACCGGGACTAGCGGGAGCCAGAGAGCAGTACTTC	CASSFRPGLAGAREQYF
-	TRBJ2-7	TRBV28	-	TGTGCCAGCAGTCCCACCGGAAGCTACGAGCAGTACTTC	CASSPTGSYEQYF
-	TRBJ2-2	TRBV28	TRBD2	TGTGCCAGCAGCCTTACCCTAGCGGGAGGTAAGGTCTACACCGGGGAGCTGTTTTTT	CASSLTLAGGKVYTGELFF
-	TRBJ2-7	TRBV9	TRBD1	TGTGCCAGCAGCGTAGGGGGACAGGTACACGAGCAGTACTTC	CASSVGGQVHEQYF
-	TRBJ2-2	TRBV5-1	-	TGCGCCAGCAGCTTGGCTGTGGTGACCGAGAACACCGGGGAGCTGTTTTTT	CASSLAVVTENTGELFF
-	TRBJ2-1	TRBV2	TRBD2	TGTGCCAGCAGTGGGACTAGCGGAACCAATGAGCAGTTCTTC	CASSGTSGTNEQFF
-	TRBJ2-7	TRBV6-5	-	TGTGCCAGCAGTTACGTCAACGAGCAGTACTTC	CASSYVNEQYF
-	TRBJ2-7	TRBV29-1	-	TGCAGCGCTGCCCCGGGCTTGGCCATGGAGCAGTACTTC	CSAAPGLAMEQYF
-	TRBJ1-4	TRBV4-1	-	TGCGCCAGCAGCCAAGGGACAGCAACTAATGAAAAACTGTTTTTT	CASSQGTATNEKLFF
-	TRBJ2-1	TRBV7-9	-	TGTGCCAGCAGCTTAGGGGGGCCTTACAATGAGCAGTTCTTC	CASSLGGPYNEQFF
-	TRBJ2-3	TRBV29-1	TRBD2	TGCAGCGTTAATGGGGGGGATCGCACAGATACGCAGTATTTT	CSVNGGDRTDTQYF
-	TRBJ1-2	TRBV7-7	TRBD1	TGTGCTAGCAGCTATAGGGTACAACCGGGACAGGGTAACTATGGCTACACCTTC	CASSYRVQPGQGNYGYTF
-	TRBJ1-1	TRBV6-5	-	TGTGCCAGCAGCAGAGGACTGAACACTGAAGCTTTCTTT	CASSRGLNTEAFF